This T cell receptor (beta chain) was documented in a study of CD8+ T cells in alopecia areata. Sequencing used cDNA as its template, made by extracting RNA and reverse transcribing it. This table comes from immunoSEQ multiplex PCR, and its TCRdb copy is limited to in-frame clones, with some not included. Of about 120,000 clones in the sample, approximately 38% were seen once. This clone appeared a few times. The germline V gene encodes CDR1 MGHRA and CDR2 YSYEKL. The CDR3 length is 16 residues. The V end lost 2 bases, the J end lost 4 bases, and 14 bases lay between the germline ends. The V and J genes are TRBV4-1 and TRBJ2-2; D is possibly TRBD2 (5 bases). Sequenced sample: CD4+ T cells sorted from blood. This sequence originates from a human donor with alopecia areata. The CDR3 protein is CASSQSRDEGTGELFF. Here the CDR3 DNA reads TGCGCCAGCAGCCAATCAAGGGATGAGGGCACCGGGGAGCTGTTTTTT.